Shown below are 13 T cell receptor beta chains from a single sample sequenced in a study of blood T cell repertoires in COVID-19. Libraries were prepared by immunoSEQ multiplex PCR; TCRdb keeps only in-frame clonotypes and omits some of them. The sample has about 94,000 clones, 75% to 90% seen once; the top ten hold about 20%. Material: peripheral blood. The source of these receptors is a human donor in a cohort sampled during active COVID-19.

This clone was detected only once. The J gene is TRBJ1-3, the V gene TRBV11-2; D is unresolved. Trimming pared 3 bases from V and 2 bases from J, leaving 5 bases between. The CDR3 sequence is 13 residues long. Germline lookup yields CDR1 SGHAT and CDR2 FQNNGV. DNA of the CDR3: TGTGCCAGCAGCTTGCAGACTGGAAACACCATATATTTT. Translating it yields CASSLQTGNTIYF.

This chain links TRBV11-3 with TRBJ2-6, with a possible D match to TRBD2 (7 bases). CDR3 length: 18 residues. CDR1 and CDR2 from the germline V gene are SGHNT and YENEEA. Trimming took off 5 bases at V and 0 bases at J, with 17 bases between the two ends. For the CDR3, the DNA is TGTGCCAGCAGCCCCGGGAGGTCAGGGGCCTCTGGGGCCAACGTCCTGACTTTC. Translating it yields CASSPGRSGASGANVLTF.

Remarks on this clone: The junction departs from germline at one end; a sequencing error may be responsible. This chain links TRBV6-5 with TRBJ1-1; D remains unclear. In germline, CDR1 is MNHEY, CDR2 SVGAGI. The length of the CDR3 is 14 residues. The CDR3 sequence is CVSRSPGRNTEAFF. In nucleotides, the CDR3 is TGTGTCAGCAGGTCTCCGGGGAGGAACACTGAAGCTTTCTTT.

The chain employs TRBV6-4 and TRBJ1-1; perhaps TRBD1 as D (6 bases). The CDR3 contains 16 residues. Germline V lookup: CDR1 MRHNA, CDR2 SNTAGT. V was trimmed by 7 bases and J by 5 bases, leaving 23 bases between them. The DNA for the CDR3 is TGTGCCAGCAAACACCTTGGACAGAGGAAGAAAACTGAAGCTTTCTTT. This translates into CASKHLGQRKKTEAFF.

The J gene is TRBJ2-1, the V gene TRBV6-1, with TRBD1 matching over 7 bases. Germline assignment: CDR1 MNHNS and CDR2 SASEGT. There are 16 residues in the CDR3. V shed 3 bases, J shed 2 bases, and the junction held 7 bases outside the gene matches. CDR3 loop: CASSEQTGVPYNEQFF. The CDR3 coding sequence is TGTGCCAGCAGTGAGCAAACAGGGGTCCCCTACAATGAGCAGTTCTTC.

This rearrangement joins TRBV7-8 to TRBJ2-7; TRBD2 is a possible D gene (5 bases). CDR3 length equals 15 residues. Trimming removed 1 base at V and 3 bases at J, with 13 bases between. Germline CDR1 is SGHVS and CDR2 is FQNEAQ. The chain's CDR3 is CASSLGGGGSYEQYF. DNA of the CDR3: TGTGCCAGCAGCTTAGGAGGCGGAGGAAGCTACGAGCAGTACTTC.

The chain links TRBV7-6 to TRBJ2-7; the match to TRBD2 covers 8 bases. The ends lost 5 bases at V and 1 base at J; junction bases unmatched: 10. The CDR3 sequence is 16 residues long. Germline loops: CDR1 SGHVS, CDR2 FNYEAQ. The CDR3 loop is CASSPRSSGISYEQYF. The CDR3 bases are TGTGCCAGCAGCCCCCGGAGTAGCGGGATATCCTACGAGCAGTACTTC.

This clone was counted a few times. V usage is TRBV29-1 and J usage is TRBJ2-7; 9 bases line up with TRBD1. V trimming: 6 bases; J trimming: 6 bases; junction bases outside the gene matches: 18. CDR3 length: 16 amino acids. Germline lookup yields CDR1 SQVTM and CDR2 ANQGSEA. The CDR3 region has the DNA TGCAGCGTGTCCCCGGGACAGGGTACCTACAAGGTCGAGCAGTACTTC. Translation gives CSVSPGQGTYKVEQYF.

The chain joins TRBV27 to TRBJ1-2, with 8 bases matching TRBD1. J lost 2 bases, V lost 0 bases, and 2 bases had no gene match. Germline lookup yields CDR1 MNHEY and CDR2 SMNVEV (reference sequence). There are 15 residues in the CDR3. This chain's CDR3 is CASSLSGQGNYGYTF. The CDR3 DNA is TGTGCCAGCAGTTTATCCGGACAGGGAAACTATGGCTACACCTTC.

The J gene is TRBJ2-7, the V gene TRBV9; 10 nucleotides agree with TRBD2. J was trimmed by 3 bases and V by 4 bases; bases with no gene match: 10. From germline, CDR1 is SGDLS and CDR2 YYNGEE. CDR3 size: 16 residues. In DNA form, the CDR3 reads TGTGCCAGCAGCCTGGGGCTAGCGGGAGAGATCTACGAGCAGTACTTC. Amino acids: CASSLGLAGEIYEQYF. Drawing the rest from reference TRBV9 and TRBJ2-7, the complete variable domain is DSGVTQTPKHLITATGQRVTLRCSPRSGDLSVYWYQQSLDQGLQFLIQYYNGEERAKGNILERFSAQQFPDLHSELNLSSLELGDSALYFCASSLGLAGEIYEQYFGPGTRLTVT.

In this sample, this clone turned up a few times. The chain recombines TRBV6-6 with TRBJ1-1; TRBD1 matches 9 bases. V trimming: 9 bases; J trimming: 1 base; junction bases outside the gene matches: 3. The CDR3 totals 13 residues. Per germline, CDR1 MNHNY and CDR2 SVGAGI (reference sequence). CDR3 DNA: TGTGCCAGTGCGGGACAGGGGAACACTGAAGCTTTCTTT. Protein sequence: CASAGQGNTEAFF.

This chain uses TRBV4-1 with TRBJ2-4; no clear D. CDR1 and CDR2 (germline): MGHRA, YSYEKL. V was clipped by 0 bases and J by 0 bases, with 15 bases between them. The CDR3 is made up of 18 amino acids. CDR3: CASSQDRGGPLAKNIQYF. CDR3 coding DNA: TGCGCCAGCAGCCAAGATCGTGGCGGCCCCCTAGCCAAAAACATTCAGTACTTC.

The sample holds many counts of this clone. CDR3 loop: CAAKGGWATEAFF. The CDR3 DNA reads as TGTGCCGCCAAGGGGGGGTGGGCCACTGAAGCTTTCTTT. The chain joins TRBV6-5 to TRBJ1-1; possible D gene TRBD1, 6 bases. With 11 bases removed from V and 4 bases from J, the gap between germline ends came to 17 bases. The CDR3 sequence is 13 residues long. Germline V gene lookup returns CDR1 MNHEY and CDR2 SVGAGI.